This paragraph reports one T cell receptor beta chain. The antigen remains undetermined. A junction end diverges from the germline sequence, so it may reflect a read error. These data originate in a study of OX40 agonist ivuxolimab in advanced cancers. General observations from the study: On average, CD8+ T cells had more expanded clones than CD4+.

From germline, CDR1 is WSHSY and CDR2 SAAADI. CDR3 length: 11 residues. Profiled with immunoSEQ multiplex PCR; TCRdb holds only in-frame clones, not every one. The repertoire holds about 45,000 clones, with 84% as singletons. This TCR came from an adult with an advanced solid tumor such as melanoma, head and neck, liver or kidney cancer. The V and J genes are TRBV10-2 and TRBJ2-7; D remains ambiguous. Sequencing was performed on CD4+ or CD8+ T cells sorted from blood, taken in a trial of the OX40 agonist ivuxolimab. CDR3 sequence: CASGEAYEQYF. The CDR3 region has the DNA TGCGCCAGCGGTGAGGCCTACGAGCAGTACTTC.